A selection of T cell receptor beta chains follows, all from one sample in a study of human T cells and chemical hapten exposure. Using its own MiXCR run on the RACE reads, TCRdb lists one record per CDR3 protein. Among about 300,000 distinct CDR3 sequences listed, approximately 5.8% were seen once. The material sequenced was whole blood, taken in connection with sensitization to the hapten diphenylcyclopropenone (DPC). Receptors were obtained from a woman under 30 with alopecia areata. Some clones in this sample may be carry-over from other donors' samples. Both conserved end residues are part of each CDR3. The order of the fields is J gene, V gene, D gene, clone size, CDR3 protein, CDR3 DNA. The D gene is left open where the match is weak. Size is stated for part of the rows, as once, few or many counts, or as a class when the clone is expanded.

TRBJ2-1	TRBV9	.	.	CASSVGLDSNEQFF	TGTGCCAGCAGCGTAGGACTAGATAGCAATGAGCAGTTCTTC
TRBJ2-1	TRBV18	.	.	CASSPPDKSFSYNEQFF	TGTGCCAGCTCACCACCGGACAAAAGTTTCTCCTACAATGAGCAGTTCTTC
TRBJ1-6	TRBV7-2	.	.	CASSPPLWGMDSPLHF	TGTGCCAGCAGCCCACCCCTGTGGGGCATGGATTCACCCCTCCACTTT
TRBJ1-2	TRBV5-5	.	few	CASSRDLLTINYGYTF	TGTGCCAGCAGCCGAGATTTACTCACAATAAACTATGGCTACACCTTC
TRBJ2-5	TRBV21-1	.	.	CASSKVAGAEQETQYF	TGTGCCAGCAGCAAAGTCGCAGGGGCAGAACAAGAGACCCAGTACTTC
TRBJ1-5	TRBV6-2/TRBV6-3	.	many	CASSRWVRQPQHF	TGTGCCAGCAGCCGATGGGTCAGGCAGCCCCAGCATTTT
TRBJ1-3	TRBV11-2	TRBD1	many	CASSPPDREGHPDSSGNTIYF	TGTGCCAGCAGCCCCCCTGACAGGGAAGGTCACCCGGACAGCTCTGGAAACACCATATATTTT
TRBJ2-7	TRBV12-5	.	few	CASGLVLNIPYEQYF	TGTGCTAGTGGTTTGGTTCTGAATATCCCCTACGAGCAGTACTTC
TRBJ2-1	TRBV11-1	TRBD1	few	CASSSGVTGASSYNEQFF	TGTGCCAGCAGCTCGGGTGTGACAGGGGCATCCTCCTACAATGAGCAGTTCTTC
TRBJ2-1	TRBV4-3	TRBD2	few	CASSQEGRIAGGSYNEQFF	TGCGCCAGCAGCCAAGAGGGGAGGATAGCGGGGGGATCCTACAATGAGCAGTTCTTC
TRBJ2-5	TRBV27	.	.	CASSFWPLPSANNQETQYF	TGTGCCAGCAGTTTCTGGCCCCTCCCTAGCGCGAACAACCAAGAGACCCAGTACTTC
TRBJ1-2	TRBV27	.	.	CASSLSTGYDGYTF	TGTGCCAGCAGTTTATCAACAGGGTATGATGGCTACACCTTC
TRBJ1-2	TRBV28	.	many	CASRDHSSYGYTF	TGTGCCAGCAGGGACCACAGTTCCTATGGCTACACCTTC
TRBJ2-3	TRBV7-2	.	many	CASSLATSTDTQYF	TGTGCCAGCAGCTTAGCGACATCCACAGATACGCAGTATTTT
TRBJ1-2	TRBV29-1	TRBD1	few	CSVPGTGGAGYTF	TGCAGCGTCCCCGGTACAGGGGGCGCGGGCTACACCTTC
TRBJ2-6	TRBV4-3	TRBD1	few	CASSQEGQEVSGANVLTF	TGCGCCAGCAGCCAAGAAGGACAGGAAGTCTCTGGGGCCAACGTCCTGACTTTC
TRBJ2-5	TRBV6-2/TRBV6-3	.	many	CASSPGYQETQYF	TGTGCCAGCAGTCCGGGATACCAGGAGACCCAGTACTTC
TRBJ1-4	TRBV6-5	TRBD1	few	CASSYSPTGDNEKLFF	TGTGCCAGCAGTTACTCCCCGACAGGGGACAATGAAAAACTGTTTTTT
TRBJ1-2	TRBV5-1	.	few	CASSSSIQDYYTF	TGCGCCAGCAGCTCCTCAATTCAGGATTACTACACCTTC
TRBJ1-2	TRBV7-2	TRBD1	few	CASSQTLGGAGYGYTF	TGTGCCAGCAGCCAGACGTTAGGGGGCGCGGGCTATGGCTACACCTTC
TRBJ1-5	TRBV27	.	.	CASSYRPTPQPQHF	TGTGCCAGCAGTTACCGACCCACTCCCCAGCCCCAGCATTTT
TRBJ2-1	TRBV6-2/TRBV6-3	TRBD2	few	CASSSLAGGSYNEQFF	TGTGCCAGCAGTTCCCTCGCGGGGGGGTCCTACAATGAGCAGTTCTTC
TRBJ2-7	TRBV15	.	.	CATSRGPRDAYYEQYF	TGTGCCACCAGCAGAGGTCCCCGGGACGCATACTACGAGCAGTACTTC
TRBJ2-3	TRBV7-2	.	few	CASGPADTDTQYF	TGTGCCAGCGGTCCCGCGGACACAGATACGCAGTATTTT
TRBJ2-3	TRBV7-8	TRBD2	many	CASSPLPTSGDSTDTQYF	TGTGCCAGCAGCCCCCTTCCGACTAGCGGGGATAGCACAGATACGCAGTATTTT
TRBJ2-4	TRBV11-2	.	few	CASSLPLSGTSILAKNIQYF	TGTGCCAGCAGCTTACCACTGTCCGGGACAAGTATTCTAGCCAAAAACATTCAGTACTTC
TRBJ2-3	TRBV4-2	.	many	CASSQGAIPKRTDTQYF	TGTGCCAGCAGCCAAGGAGCCATTCCGAAACGCACAGATACGCAGTATTTT
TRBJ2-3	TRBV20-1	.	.	CSARGPLTDTQYF	TGCAGTGCACGGGGGCCCCTCACAGATACGCAGTATTTT
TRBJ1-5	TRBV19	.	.	CASSRSGPLRQPQHF	TGTGCCAGTAGTAGATCCGGGCCCCTCAGGCAGCCCCAGCATTTT
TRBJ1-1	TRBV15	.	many	CATSRGEGLEAFF	TGTGCCACCAGCAGAGGGGAAGGTCTCGAAGCTTTCTTT
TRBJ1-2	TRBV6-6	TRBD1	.	CASQITDRLYGYTF	TGTGCCAGCCAAATCACGGACAGGCTCTATGGCTACACCTTC
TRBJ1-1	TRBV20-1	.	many	CSARLVGRLNTEAFF	TGCAGTGCCAGATTGGTGGGCAGACTGAACACTGAAGCTTTCTTT
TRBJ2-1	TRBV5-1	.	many	CASRPSIATDEQFF	TGCGCCAGCAGGCCATCGATAGCGACGGATGAGCAGTTCTTC
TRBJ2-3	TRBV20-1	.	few	CSAPEDGDTQYF	TGCAGTGCTCCTGAAGATGGAGATACGCAGTATTTT
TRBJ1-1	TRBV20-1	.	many	CSARGEQTGDTEAFF	TGCAGTGCTAGGGGGGAGCAGACGGGTGACACTGAAGCTTTCTTT
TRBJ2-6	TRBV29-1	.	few	CSVEGGSPGANVLTF	TGCAGCGTTGAAGGTGGGTCACCTGGGGCCAACGTCCTGACTTTC
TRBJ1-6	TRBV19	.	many	CASSIGTENSPLHF	TGTGCCAGTAGTATAGGGACAGAGAATTCACCCCTCCACTTT
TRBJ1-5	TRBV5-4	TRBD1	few	CASSLGPGGFGQPQHF	TGTGCCAGCAGCTTGGGGCCAGGGGGCTTTGGTCAGCCCCAGCATTTT
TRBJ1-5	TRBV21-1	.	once	CASSKKGQDNQPQHF	TGTGCCAGCAGCAAAAAGGGACAGGACAATCAGCCCCAGCATTTT
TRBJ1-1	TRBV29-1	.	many	CSVPGTNWDTEAFF	TGCAGCGTGCCAGGGACGAACTGGGACACTGAAGCTTTCTTT
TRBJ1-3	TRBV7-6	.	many	CASSLFALGNTIYF	TGTGCCAGCAGCTTATTTGCACTTGGAAACACCATATATTTT
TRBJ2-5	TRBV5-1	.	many	CASIRDSKQETQYF	TGCGCCAGCATACGGGACTCAAAACAAGAGACCCAGTACTTC
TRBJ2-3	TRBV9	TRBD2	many	CASSVGKLAGGTDTQYF	TGTGCCAGCAGCGTAGGGAAACTAGCGGGGGGCACAGATACGCAGTATTTT
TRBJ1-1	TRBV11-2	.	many	CASSLGVVRNTEAFF	TGTGCCAGCAGCTTAGGGGTGGTGAGAAACACTGAAGCTTTCTTT
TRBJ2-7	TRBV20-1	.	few	CSARWITDSYEQYF	TGCAGTGCTAGATGGATAACAGATTCCTACGAGCAGTACTTC
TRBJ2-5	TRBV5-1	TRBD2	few	CASSLGLAGPQETQYF	TGCGCCAGCAGCTTGGGACTAGCGGGGCCCCAAGAGACCCAGTACTTC